Shown below are 14 T cell receptor beta chains from a single sample sequenced in a study of OX40 agonist ivuxolimab in advanced cancers. Produced via immunoSEQ multiplex PCR; TCRdb's table is partial and in-frame only. The sample holds some 60,000 clones, roughly nine tenths seen once. This specimen was CD4+ or CD8+ T cells sorted from blood, taken in a trial of the OX40 agonist ivuxolimab. These receptors were taken from an adult with an advanced solid tumor such as melanoma, head and neck, liver or kidney cancer.

V and J are TRBV6-5 and TRBJ2-1; 13 bases agree with TRBD2. Germline CDR1 and CDR2: MNHEY and SVGAGI. The junction had 4 bases not matched to a gene; V was cut back by 9 bases and J by 8 bases. The CDR3 contains 13 residues. The CDR3 DNA reads TGTGCCAGACTAGCGGGAGGGTTCTATGAGCAGTTCTTC. Its translation: CARLAGGFYEQFF.

J is TRBJ1-3 and V is TRBV7-3; the D gene is possibly TRBD1 (6 bases). Germline V gene sequence: CDR1 SGHTA, CDR2 FQGTGA. V dropped 5 bases and J dropped 0 bases, with 14 bases sitting between them. The CDR3 extends over 16 amino acids. CDR3 in DNA: TGTGCCAGCAGCCCGCAGACAGGCAACTCTGGAAACACCATATATTTT. Translated: CASSPQTGNSGNTIYF.

The genes are TRBV6-1 and TRBJ2-1, with D uncertain. CDR1 and CDR2 from the germline V gene are MNHNS and SASEGT. Trimming stripped 7 bases from V and 2 bases from J, with 6 bases between. This CDR3 has 12 amino acids. CDR3 in amino acids: CASTGAYNEQFF. In DNA form, the CDR3 reads TGTGCCAGCACTGGGGCCTACAATGAGCAGTTCTTC.

This chain joins TRBV2 and TRBJ2-1; D is possibly TRBD1 (5 bases). Between the trimmed V and J ends, which lost 1 base and 6 bases, there was a span of 10 bases. Germline loops: CDR1 SNHLY, CDR2 FYNNEI. The CDR3 runs 14 residues. In DNA, the CDR3 is TGTGCCAGCAGTGAAGTTCAGGGCCGCAATGAGCAGTTCTTC. Translated: CASSEVQGRNEQFF.

The chain links TRBV19 to TRBJ1-1; tentatively, D is TRBD1 (5 bases). The CDR3 loop spans 15 amino acids. Per the germline V gene, CDR1 is LNHDA and CDR2 is SQIVND (reference sequence). Trimming removed 1 base at V and 6 bases at J, with 15 bases between. This CDR3 is CASSIASGFGAEAFF. For the CDR3, the DNA is TGTGCCAGTAGTATAGCCTCAGGGTTTGGGGCTGAAGCTTTCTTT.

The chain employs TRBV7-8 and TRBJ2-5; no firm D call. The ends were cut back, 1 base at V and 2 bases at J, with 5 bases in the middle. The germline gives CDR1 SGHVS, CDR2 FQNEAQ. CDR3 length: 13 amino acids. The CDR3 is CASSLDSQETQYF. The DNA for the CDR3 is TGTGCCAGCAGCTTAGACTCACAAGAGACCCAGTACTTC.

This chain links TRBV28 with TRBJ2-3; 8 bases map to TRBD2. The CDR3 is 15 residues long. CDR1 is MDHEN and CDR2 is SYDVKM in the germline V gene. V was clipped by 2 bases and J by 0 bases; unmatched bases: 1. The CDR3: CASSLGTRSTDTQYF. The CDR3 DNA is TGTGCCAGCAGTTTAGGGACTAGAAGCACAGATACGCAGTATTTT.

This clone was observed a single time. V is TRBV29-1 and J is TRBJ2-2; D uncertain. The CDR3 loop spans 14 amino acids. The germline CDR1 and CDR2 sequences are SQVTM and ANQGSEA. Trimming took off 5 bases at V and 0 bases at J, with 10 bases between the two ends. The chain's CDR3 is CSVRRFANTGELFF. The CDR3 DNA follows: TGCAGCGTTAGACGGTTCGCGAACACCGGGGAGCTGTTTTTT.

This clone has just one count. The rearrangement joins TRBV30 to TRBJ1-4; D not certain. CDR1 and CDR2 from the germline V gene are GTSNPN and SVGIG (reference sequence). V lost 5 bases and J lost 4, with 11 bases in between. This CDR3 has 13 amino acids. The CDR3 region is CAWAKRLNEKLFF. Written as DNA, the CDR3 is TGTGCCTGGGCCAAGAGGCTTAATGAAAAACTGTTTTTT.

This chain connects TRBV2 to TRBJ2-5; D might be TRBD2 (5 bases). Trimming removed 5 bases from V and 7 bases from J, with 20 bases in between. The CDR3 extends over 15 amino acids. Germline V CDR1 and CDR2: SNHLY, FYNNEI. CDR3 loop: CASSPRGEFLRTQYF. In DNA form, the CDR3 reads TGTGCCAGCAGTCCCCGGGGAGAGTTTCTCCGGACCCAGTACTTC.

This sequence joins TRBV12-5 and TRBJ2-3; 8 bases align to TRBD2. The germline V gene has CDR1 LGHNT and CDR2 FRNRAP. The CDR3 extends over 16 amino acids. After removal of 2 bases from V and 6 bases from J, the junction contained 10 bases not matched to a gene. The CDR3: CASGLTSGTREDTQYF. CDR3 nucleotides: TGTGCTAGTGGTTTGACCTCCGGGACTAGAGAGGATACGCAGTATTTT. Full variable domain (outside the CDR3, taken from reference TRBV12-5 and TRBJ2-3): DARVTQTPRHKVTEMGQEVTMRCQPILGHNTVFWYRQTMMQGLELLAYFRNRAPLDDSGMPKDRFSAEMPDATLATLKIQPSEPRDSAVYFCASGLTSGTREDTQYFGPGTRLTVL.

As DNA, the CDR3 is TGTGCCAGTAGTGGGACCGCGAACACTGAAGCTTTCTTT. Encoded protein: CASSGTANTEAFF. The genes are TRBV19 and TRBJ1-1; D perhaps matches TRBD1 (5 bases). Germline V gives CDR1 LNHDA, CDR2 SQIVND (reference sequence). The CDR3 has 13 residues. V was shortened by 5 bases and J by 1 base, with 8 bases between the two germline ends.

Only one count was recorded for this clone. The genes are TRBV19 and TRBJ2-1; 9 bases are a match to TRBD2. This CDR3 contains 16 residues. J gave up 5 bases and V 4 bases, and 9 bases lay outside the gene matches. CDR1 and CDR2 (germline): LNHDA, SQIVND (reference sequence). The CDR3 DNA is TGTGCCAGTAGTACCGGACTAGCGTCTTTTAACAATGAGCAGTTCTTC. Translating gives CASSTGLASFNNEQFF. The variable domain in full, completed from reference TRBV19 and TRBJ2-1, reads DGGITQSPKYLFRKEGQNVTLSCEQNLNHDAMYWYRQDPGQGLRLIYYSQIVNDFQKGDIAEGYSVSREKKESFPLTVTSAQKNPTAFYLCASSTGLASFNNEQFFGPGTRLTVL.

The V and J genes are TRBV19 and TRBJ2-1; weak D call: TRBD2 (6 bases). The CDR3 has 15 amino acids. Per germline, CDR1 LNHDA and CDR2 SQIVND (reference sequence). V was clipped by 9 bases and J by 5 bases, with 20 bases between them. The CDR3 DNA reads as TGTGCCAGCGCCAAATATCGGTCGGGGGACAATGAGCAGTTCTTC. The encoded protein is CASAKYRSGDNEQFF.